These 14 T cell receptor beta chains were sequenced from one sample in a study of cytomegalovirus exposure and HLA in healthy donors. PCR involved 60 Vbeta and 13 Jbeta primers. TCRdb keeps only in-frame clones here, not all; method: immunoSEQ multiplex PCR. This table has around 140,000 clones, roughly 72% appearing once. The sequencing input was PBMCs. All receptors come from a man aged 40-49 years in good health and CMV-seronegative.

The chain has TRBV7-3 and TRBJ2-3; D call uncertain. The CDR3 has 13 residues. Germline values: CDR1 SGHTA, CDR2 FQGTGA. Trimming left V 3 bases short and J 4 bases short, with 8 bases between. The CDR3 sequence: CASSLIRADTQYF. For the CDR3, the DNA is TGTGCCAGCAGCTTGATCCGGGCAGATACGCAGTATTTT.

The rearrangement uses TRBV7-8 and TRBJ2-7; a weak D match, TRBD1 (6 bases). The germline V gene has CDR1 SGHVS and CDR2 FQNEAQ. V lost 1 base and J lost 4, with 14 bases in between. The CDR3 covers 15 residues. CDR3 loop: CASSLVMGAGYEQYF. For the CDR3, the DNA is TGTGCCAGCAGCTTAGTCATGGGGGCAGGGTACGAGCAGTACTTC.

V and J are TRBV7-2 and TRBJ1-2; 7 nucleotides match TRBD1. The germline V gene encodes CDR1 SGHTA and CDR2 FQGNSA. CDR3 length equals 17 residues. Unmatched junction bases numbered 16, after V lost 2 bases and J lost 7 bases. CDR3 nucleotides: TGTGCCAGCAGCTTAACCGCGGGGGGACAGTCACCTAGTGGCTACACCTTC. Encoded protein: CASSLTAGGQSPSGYTF.

This clone was picked up a small number of times. The chain is built from TRBV19 and TRBJ2-1; D ambiguous. The CDR3 runs to 12 residues. The V gene lost 2 bases and the J gene lost 6 bases, with 5 bases spanning the gap. Germline CDR1 reads LNHDA; CDR2 reads SQIVND (reference sequence). The CDR3: CASSIRGNEQFF. The CDR3 DNA sequence: TGTGCCAGTAGTATACGAGGCAATGAGCAGTTCTTC.

About this clone itself: A read error is likely here: a far larger clone is one base away. The genes are TRBV6-4 and TRBJ2-7; 10 nucleotides match TRBD2. CDR1 and CDR2 from the germline V gene are MRHNA and SNTAGT. This CDR3 is 13 amino acids long. V shed 5 bases, J shed 7 bases, and the junction held 5 bases outside the gene matches. The CDR3 here is CASSTSGNNEQYF. The CDR3 nucleotides read TGTGCCAGCAGTACTAGCGGGAACAATGAGCAGTACTTC.

The rearrangement joins TRBV27 to TRBJ2-3; D may be TRBD2 (7 bases). The V end lost 5 bases, the J end lost 4 bases, and 16 bases lay between the germline ends. Germline lookup yields CDR1 MNHEY and CDR2 SMNVEV (reference sequence). The CDR3 spans 15 residues. CDR3 region: CASSLVGGGADTQYF. The DNA for the CDR3 is TGTGCCAGCAGTCTAGTAGGGGGGGGCGCAGATACGCAGTATTTT.

Turning to this clone: Other DNA sequences within the sample encode an identical CDR3. The chain is built from TRBV5-1 and TRBJ2-2; 10 nucleotides line up with TRBD2. V lost 1 base, J lost 5 bases, and 11 bases stayed unmatched. Germline values: CDR1 SGHRS, CDR2 YFSETQ. There are 18 residues in the CDR3. This CDR3 is CASSLIQSGGARTGELFF. The CDR3 nucleotides read TGCGCCAGCAGCTTGATTCAAAGCGGGGGGGCCCGGACCGGGGAGCTGTTTTTT.

The chain couples TRBV28 to TRBJ2-7; possible D gene TRBD1, 5 bases. V was cut by 2 bases and J by 0 bases, with 11 bases left in between. The germline gives CDR1 MDHEN, CDR2 SYDVKM. The CDR3 runs to 15 residues. CDR3 region: CASSLISQGSYEQYF. CDR3 coding DNA: TGTGCCAGCAGTTTAATAAGCCAGGGCTCCTACGAGCAGTACTTC.

CDR3 bases: TGTGCCAGCGGGCAGGTCAGCTCCTACGAGCAGTACTTC. Its translation: CASGQVSSYEQYF. This chain links TRBV2 with TRBJ2-7; D remains ambiguous. CDR1 and CDR2 from the germline V gene are SNHLY and FYNNEI. The V and J ends lost 8 bases and 0 bases respectively, with 11 bases between them. The CDR3 loop spans 13 amino acids.

V is TRBV6-1 and J is TRBJ2-2; 9 nucleotides align to TRBD1. This CDR3 spans 15 amino acids. Germline V gives CDR1 MNHNS, CDR2 SASEGT. V lost 7 bases to trimming and J lost 0 bases; unmatched junction nucleotides: 3. CDR3 in amino acids: CASIRQGANTGELFF. CDR3 DNA sequence: TGTGCCAGCATCCGACAGGGGGCGAACACCGGGGAGCTGTTTTTT.

The V and J genes are TRBV6-1 and TRBJ1-2, with D possibly matching TRBD1 (5 bases). The germline gives CDR1 MNHNS, CDR2 SASEGT. The V gene lost 6 bases and the J gene lost 2 bases, with 13 bases spanning the gap. The CDR3 is 14 amino acids. The CDR3 spells CASRILQENYGYTF. The CDR3 DNA is TGTGCCAGCAGGATCCTACAGGAGAACTATGGCTACACCTTC.

The CDR3 sequence is CASSRSGYEQYF. The CDR3 DNA sequence: TGTGCCAGCAGCCGAAGCGGCTACGAGCAGTACTTC. The rearrangement links TRBV11-2 to TRBJ2-7; the D gene is possibly TRBD2 (5 bases). Germline V gene lookup returns CDR1 SGHAT and CDR2 FQNNGV. This CDR3 is built from 12 residues. The V end was cut by 5 bases, the J end by 3 bases, with 8 bases between.

DNA of the CDR3: TGTGCCAGCAGTACTATGGGAGCGGACGAGCAGTACTTC. Protein: CASSTMGADEQYF. The chain is built from TRBV28 and TRBJ2-7; D may be TRBD2 (5 bases). The V gene lost 5 bases and the J gene lost 5 bases, with 13 bases spanning the gap. Germline CDR1 is MDHEN and CDR2 is SYDVKM. CDR3 length: 13 residues.

The J gene is TRBJ2-7, the V gene TRBV29-1; 7 nucleotides agree with TRBD1. CDR3 length equals 14 residues. Germline CDR1 SQVTM, CDR2 ANQGSEA. The junction had 7 bases not matched to a gene; V was cut back by 0 bases and J by 5 bases. The DNA of the CDR3 is TGCAGCGTTGAAGATCCCAGCAGGGGGAACGAGCAGTACTTC. Its translation: CSVEDPSRGNEQYF.